These 13 T cell receptor beta chains were all obtained from the same sample, sequenced in a study of cytomegalovirus exposure and HLA in healthy donors. The PCR was carried out with 60 Vbeta primers and 13 Jbeta primers. Sequencing used immunoSEQ multiplex PCR; TCRdb keeps in-frame clones, though not all of them. The sample records around 200,000 clones, roughly 82% being singletons. The specimen sequenced was PBMCs. The receptors here all came from a middle-aged man in good health and CMV-seropositive.

The V and J genes are TRBV19 and TRBJ2-1; D is possibly TRBD1 (5 bases). The CDR3 contains 15 residues. V was shortened by 8 bases and J by 0 bases, with 14 bases between the two germline ends. The V gene's germline CDR1 is LNHDA and CDR2 SQIVND (reference sequence). CDR3 in DNA: TGTGCCAGTCGAGTAGGGGCTGGCTCCTACAATGAGCAGTTCTTC. This encodes CASRVGAGSYNEQFF.

The chain is built from TRBV7-9 and TRBJ2-1; the match to TRBD1 covers 7 bases. Germline CDR1 reads SEHNR; CDR2 reads FQNEAQ (reference sequence). V gave up 2 bases and J gave up 7 bases; unmatched junction bases: 5. This CDR3 has 14 amino acids. The CDR3 loop reads CASSLSTGWNEQFF. The CDR3 coding sequence is TGTGCCAGCAGCTTATCGACAGGGTGGAATGAGCAGTTCTTC.

This chain uses TRBV7-6 with TRBJ1-1; a possible D gene is TRBD1 (6 bases). The germline gives CDR1 SGHVS, CDR2 FNYEAQ. V was clipped by 1 base and J by 1 base, with 10 bases between them. The CDR3 runs to 15 residues. CDR3 nucleotide sequence: TGTGCCAGCAGCTTAGGTAGGGGGGGGAACACTGAAGCTTTCTTT. Amino acids: CASSLGRGGNTEAFF.

The V gene is TRBV9, the J gene TRBJ2-5, with unresolved D. Trimming pared 3 bases from V and 4 bases from J, leaving 10 bases between. The V gene's germline CDR1 is SGDLS and CDR2 YYNGEE. CDR3 length: 13 residues. The CDR3 region is CASSDSPGETQYF. The CDR3, as DNA: TGTGCCAGCAGCGACTCCCCCGGAGAGACCCAGTACTTC.

The chain carries TRBV6-1 and TRBJ1-4; no clear D gene. The germline V gene encodes CDR1 MNHNS and CDR2 SASEGT. The CDR3 totals 15 residues. V lost 1 base to trimming and J lost 3 bases, with 9 bases between them. CDR3 sequence: CASSEVGGPNEKLFF. The CDR3 DNA reads as TGTGCCAGCAGTGAAGTGGGTGGGCCTAATGAAAAACTGTTTTTT.

This clone was seen a single time. The rearrangement uses TRBV30 and TRBJ2-1; 10 nucleotides line up with TRBD2. The CDR3 extends over 16 amino acids. Trimming cost V 3 bases and J 9 bases; bases outside gene matches: 14. Germline CDR1 GTSNPN, CDR2 SVGIG (reference sequence). In DNA form, the CDR3 reads TGTGCCTGGAGCCACGGGTGGCTAGCGGGAGACGGTGAGCAGTTCTTC. Protein product: CAWSHGWLAGDGEQFF.

The rearrangement uses TRBV13 and TRBJ1-2, with 7 bases lining up with TRBD1. This CDR3 has 16 amino acids. CDR1 PRHDT and CDR2 FYEKMQ come from the germline V gene (reference sequence). Germline trimming cut 5 bases from V and 4 bases from J; bases unmatched to any gene: 13. This CDR3 is CASSPNIGQVPYGYTF. CDR3 nucleotides: TGTGCCAGCAGCCCCAACATCGGACAGGTTCCCTATGGCTACACCTTC.

The chain joins TRBV6-1 to TRBJ2-7; weak D call: TRBD2 (6 bases). V was clipped by 6 bases and J by 3 bases, with 12 bases between them. The CDR3 runs 13 residues. CDR1 and CDR2 (germline): MNHNS, SASEGT. CDR3 DNA sequence: TGTGCCAGCAGCGGGAGTTTCGGCTACGAGCAGTACTTC. Residues: CASSGSFGYEQYF.

The chain recombines TRBV7-9 with TRBJ1-5, with TRBD1 matching 10 bases. Germline trimming cut 4 bases from V and 5 bases from J; bases unmatched to any gene: 17. The germline V gene has CDR1 SEHNR and CDR2 FQNEAQ (reference sequence). The CDR3 has 19 residues. Written as DNA, the CDR3 is TGTGCCAGCAGCTCCAATCTAAAATTCGGGACAGGGGAAGATCAGCCCCAGCATTTT. As protein: CASSSNLKFGTGEDQPQHF.

This clone came up a few times. The chain uses TRBV27 and TRBJ1-2, with 7 nucleotides matching TRBD1. J was trimmed by 2 bases and V by 8 bases; bases with no gene match: 11. In germline, CDR1 is MNHEY, CDR2 SMNVEV (reference sequence). The CDR3 totals 15 residues. CDR3 sequence (DNA): TGTGCCAGCGTTACTTTACAAGGGGGCAACTATGGCTACACCTTC. Its translation: CASVTLQGGNYGYTF.

The chain combines TRBV30 with TRBJ2-1, with 11 bases aligning to TRBD2. V was pared by 2 bases and J by 6 bases, with 9 bases of the junction left unmatched. Germline V gives CDR1 GTSNPN, CDR2 SVGIG (reference sequence). The CDR3 runs 16 residues. CDR3 in amino acids: CAWSPPLAGAGNEQFF. In DNA, the CDR3 is TGTGCCTGGAGTCCTCCACTAGCGGGAGCAGGCAATGAGCAGTTCTTC.

This clone was recorded once. The rearrangement links TRBV7-9 to TRBJ2-1; D gene uncertain. Germline V gene data show CDR1 as SEHNR and CDR2 as FQNEAQ (reference sequence). Trimming removed 1 base from V and 6 bases from J, with 7 bases in between. This CDR3 contains 13 residues. CDR3 in DNA: TGTGCCAGCAGCTTAGTGTCTCCCAATGAGCAGTTCTTC. Its protein is CASSLVSPNEQFF.

The V gene is TRBV30, the J gene TRBJ2-5; 10 positions agree with TRBD2. The CDR3 extends over 14 amino acids. In germline, CDR1 is GTSNPN, CDR2 SVGIG (reference sequence). Germline trimming cut 4 bases from V and 7 bases from J; bases unmatched to any gene: 9. The CDR3 DNA reads as TGTGCCTGGATGGCTACTAGCGGGACCTTGACCCAGTACTTC. The encoded protein is CAWMATSGTLTQYF.